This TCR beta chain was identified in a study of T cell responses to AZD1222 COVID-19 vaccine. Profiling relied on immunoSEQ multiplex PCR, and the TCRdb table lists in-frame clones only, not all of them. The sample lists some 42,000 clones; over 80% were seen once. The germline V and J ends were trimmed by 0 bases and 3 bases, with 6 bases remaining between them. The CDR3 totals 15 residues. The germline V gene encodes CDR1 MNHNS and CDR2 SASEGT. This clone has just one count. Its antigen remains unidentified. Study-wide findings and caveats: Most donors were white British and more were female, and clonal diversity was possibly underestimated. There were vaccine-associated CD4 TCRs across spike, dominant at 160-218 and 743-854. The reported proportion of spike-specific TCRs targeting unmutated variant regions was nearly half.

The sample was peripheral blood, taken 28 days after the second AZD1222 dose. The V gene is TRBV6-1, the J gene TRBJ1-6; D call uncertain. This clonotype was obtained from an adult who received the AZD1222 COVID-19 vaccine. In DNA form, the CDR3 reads TGTGCCAGCAGTGAAGCGCGCCGCTATAATTCACCCCTCCACTTT. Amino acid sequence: CASSEARRYNSPLHF.